Listed below are T cell receptor beta chains from one sample, sequenced in a study of identical twins. TCRdb recomputed calls from the 5' RACE reads with MiXCR, one row per CDR3 protein. Among fewer than 250,000 distinct CDR3 sequences listed, 15% to 20% were seen once. This same sample was also taken into another study, of T cells expressing NK-cell markers.

Sample: CD8+ T cells sorted from blood. The receptors were gathered from a woman younger than 30 in good health. CDR3s include the opening cysteine and the closing phenylalanine or tryptophan.

TRBV20-1 CSATKLAEDSTDTQYF
TRBV20-1 CSARDGAGTGELFF
TRBV10-1 CASSAGPAGGYLYNEQFF
TRBV6-2/TRBV6-3 CASSELAPQETQYF
TRBV12-3/TRBV12-4 CASSLTGGDEAFF
TRBV29-1 CNVGGDSTGFDYTF
TRBV19 CASSTSAGYNEQFF
TRBV5-1 CASSSSGVPYEQYF
TRBV11-2 CASSLGVVLADSYNEQFF
TRBV9 CASSAGGASYEQYF
TRBV9 CASSPSGGASTDTQYF
TRBV7-3 CASRFPGPNSPLHF
TRBV19 CASSPRDFLYEQYF
TRBV12-3/TRBV12-4 CASSFSQPQHF
TRBV19 CASSGGAGYTF
TRBV3-1 CASSQVLGPYTDTQYF
TRBV27 CASSRTGWDRPYEQYF
TRBV13 CASSLREFQETQYF
TRBV7-9 CASSSREGGYTF
TRBV6-5 CASSTGDVKTQYF
TRBV7-3 CASSLGGSGTDTQYF
TRBV4-1 CASSQDPGNSPLHF
TRBV29-1 CSVTGTGYPGEQFF
TRBV20-1 CSARDGTLSTDTQYF
TRBV12-5 CASGLRSPGAHNEQFF
TRBV12-3/TRBV12-4 CASSLGRASTDTQYF
TRBV7-6 CASSLPGETYEQYF
TRBV7-9 CASRPGGADTQYF
TRBV5-1 CASSLVVGEQFF
TRBV9 CASSEEGTSSNEQFF
TRBV10-3 CAISEEDLGDRANEKLFF
TRBV20-1 CNVLKPPYEQYF
TRBV12-3/TRBV12-4 CASSLEATGGGYTF
TRBV7-2 CASSLQQIYEQYF
TRBV29-1 CSVPGQGLNEQFF
TRBV29-1 CSVEDLEGYEQYF
TRBV9 CASSGSGTQETQYF
TRBV13 CASSLRSSRFQETQYF
TRBV24-1 CATSDLDADTQYF
TRBV6-2/TRBV6-3 CASSYSESPNSPLHF
TRBV7-8 CASRGYTDTQYF
TRBV7-6 CASSSRGGDYEQYF
TRBV27 CASSFREGTEAFF
TRBV7-3 CASSLERGGRYNEQFF